The TCR beta chain described here comes from a study of T cells in Graves' hyperthyroidism and ophthalmopathy (dated by TCRdb to between 2018 and 2020). Some background on the complete study: Peripheral blood samples were taken at initial diagnosis, before any treatment was given. After blood sampling, hyperthyroidism patients were treated with methimazole at a starting dose of 30 mg daily, and ophthalmopathy patients were treated with high-dose intravenous methylprednisolone. The study also compared thyroid tissue and blood T-cell repertoires from about six Graves' hyperthyroidism patients. To identify distinguishing TCR V-J signatures, a discovery cohort of about 95 patients was used, comprising some 45 with Graves' ophthalmopathy and 57 with stable Graves' hyperthyroidism. The 100 discovery patients were divided at random into training and test sets in a 7:3 ratio. The paper reports TCR Vbeta CDR3 sequencing of 130 to 150 peripheral blood samples: some 44 ophthalmopathy, about 75 hyperthyroidism and 17 progressor patients. Prospective prediction of ophthalmopathy was tested in an independent validation cohort consisting of fewer than 20 hyperthyroidism patients and about 17 patients who later progressed to ophthalmopathy. General findings and caveats noted by the study authors: Ophthalmopathy was separated from stable hyperthyroidism by a 13 V-J signature model, with 87.88% sensitivity and approximately 84% specificity obtained in cross-validation and 80%/75% obtained in testing. Sample size was not statistically predetermined, and investigators were not blinded to group allocation. Most expanded thyroid clonotypes (frequency above 0.001) were also detected in blood, a finding suggesting that blood repertoires may reflect thyroid immune responses. In validation, the model predicted progression to ophthalmopathy with 65% to 71% sensitivity and around 72% specificity, a median of approximately 6.7 months before onset.

A patient counted as having stable Graves' hyperthyroidism if no progression to ophthalmopathy occurred over 18 months of follow-up. The hyperthyroidism patients were between 18 and 65 years old and newly diagnosed, with a disease duration of less than 2 months. Patients with uncontrolled infections, other autoimmune diseases, pregnancy or lactation were excluded. Diagnoses relied on clinical symptoms, serum thyroxine and TRAb, thyroid ultrasound and orbital computed tomography. Ficoll-Paque density gradient centrifugation was used to isolate PBMCs from under 11 ml of fresh peripheral blood. Total RNA was extracted with Trizol reagent, and quality was checked on an Agilent 2100 Bioanalyzer. Unmatched junction bases come to 0, with V trimmed by 8 bases and J by 5 bases. The germline V gene yields SNHLY for CDR1 and FYNNEI for CDR2. The CDR3, cysteine through phenylalanine, is 12 amino acids long. The DNA shown is the 36-base CDR3, in frame from base 1.

Amplification of TCR beta CDR3 regions was carried out from RNA transcripts. The first round of RT-PCR for the TCR CDR3 was performed with the HTBI primer set and the Qiagen OneStep RT-PCR kit. Libraries were constructed in a second round of multiplex PCR, after which size selection and purification were performed. The libraries were sequenced on an Illumina HiSeq2000 using paired-end 100 bp reads. The original pipeline was this. Raw data were processed with SOAPnuke, discarding reads with adapters, uncalled bases, mean Phred below 15, or no exact constant-primer or identifier match. COPE v1.2.5 was used to merge the high-quality paired reads, and each unique nucleotide sequence was defined as a clonotype. MiTCR v1.1 was used to align the clonotypes against IMGT TRBV, TRBD and TRBJ reference segments. The analysis was restricted to V-J combinations with a frequency above 0.0001, which together covered 99.2% of the repertoires. The TCS score was defined as the ratio of F50 (clonal expansion) to E x V (chaos), calculated using BLOSUM62-based TCRdist between CDR3 peptides within each V-J. Welch's t-statistics and random forest reduced 514 V-J features to 10 to 15, which were used in a naive Bayes classifier (R e1071). The similarity between thyroid and blood repertoires was quantified using the Morisita-Horn index. TCRdb reprocessed the public reads (quality trimming at Q25 with fastp, clone calling with MiXCR) and kept in-frame beta chains. Every entry covers one CDR3 protein and lists the most common genes and DNA from its rows. These V and J calls originate from TCRdb's pipeline instead of the authors' own analysis. For this sample the table gives roughly 100,000 distinct CDR3 sequences, of which around 50% were detected only once. The ten top clones hold roughly 24% of the sample.

About this clonotype itself: The clone's antigen remains unknown. Base qualities are not provided; no much larger clone lies one nucleotide away.

The sequence was collected from a man aged 40-50 years with Graves' hyperthyroidism. This sequence uses TRBV2 and TRBJ1-4; 9 bases in between match TRBD1. Input material: blood. The nucleotides read TGTGCCAGCGGGACAGGGAATGAAAAACTGTTTTTT. Its protein product is CASGTGNEKLFF.